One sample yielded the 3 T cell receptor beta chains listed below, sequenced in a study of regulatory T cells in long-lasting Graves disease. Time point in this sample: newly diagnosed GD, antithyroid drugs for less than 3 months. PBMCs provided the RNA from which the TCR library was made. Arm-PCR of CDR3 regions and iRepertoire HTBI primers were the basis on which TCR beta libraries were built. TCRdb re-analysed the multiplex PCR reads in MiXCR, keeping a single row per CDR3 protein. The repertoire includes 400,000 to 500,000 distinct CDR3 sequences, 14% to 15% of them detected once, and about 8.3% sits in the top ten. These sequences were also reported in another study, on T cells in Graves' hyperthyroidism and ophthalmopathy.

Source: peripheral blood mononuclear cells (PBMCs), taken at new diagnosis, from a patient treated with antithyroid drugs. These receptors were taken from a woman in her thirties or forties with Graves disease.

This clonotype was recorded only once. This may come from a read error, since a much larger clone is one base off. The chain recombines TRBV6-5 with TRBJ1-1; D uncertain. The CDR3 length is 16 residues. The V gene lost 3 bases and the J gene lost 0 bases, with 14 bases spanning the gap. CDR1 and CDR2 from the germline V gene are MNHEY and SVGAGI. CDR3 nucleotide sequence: TGTGCCAGCAGTTATTCCCTGAGCATCCTGAACACTGAAGCTTTCTTT. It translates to CASSYSLSILNTEAFF.

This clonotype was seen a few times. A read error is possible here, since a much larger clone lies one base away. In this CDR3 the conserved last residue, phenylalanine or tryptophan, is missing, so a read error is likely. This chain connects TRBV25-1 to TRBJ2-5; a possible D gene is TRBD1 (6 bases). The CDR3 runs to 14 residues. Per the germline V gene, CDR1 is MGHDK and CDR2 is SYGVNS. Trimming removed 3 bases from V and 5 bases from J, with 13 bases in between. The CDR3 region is CASSDPGQGETQYL. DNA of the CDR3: TGTGCCAGCAGTGACCCGGGGCAGGGGGAGACCCAGTACCTC.

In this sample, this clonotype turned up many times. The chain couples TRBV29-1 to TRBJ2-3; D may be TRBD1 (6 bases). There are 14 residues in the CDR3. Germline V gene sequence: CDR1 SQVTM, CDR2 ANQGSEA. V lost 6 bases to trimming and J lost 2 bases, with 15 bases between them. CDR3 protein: CSVSPGQSTDTQYF. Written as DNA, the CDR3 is TGCAGCGTCAGCCCCGGACAGTCCACAGATACGCAGTATTTT.